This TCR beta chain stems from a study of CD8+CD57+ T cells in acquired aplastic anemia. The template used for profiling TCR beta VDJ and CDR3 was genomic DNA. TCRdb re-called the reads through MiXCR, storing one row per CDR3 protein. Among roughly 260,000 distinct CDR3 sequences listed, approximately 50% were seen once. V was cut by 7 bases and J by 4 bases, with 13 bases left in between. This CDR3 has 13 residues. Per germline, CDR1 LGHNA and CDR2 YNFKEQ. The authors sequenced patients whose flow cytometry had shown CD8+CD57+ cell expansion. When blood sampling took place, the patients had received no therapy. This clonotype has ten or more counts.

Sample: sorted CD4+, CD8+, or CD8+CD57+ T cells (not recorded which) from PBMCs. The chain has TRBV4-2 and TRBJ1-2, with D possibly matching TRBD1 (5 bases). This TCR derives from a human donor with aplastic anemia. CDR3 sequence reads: CASTQGAFYGYTF. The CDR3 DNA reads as TGTGCCAGCACACAAGGGGCCTTCTATGGCTACACCTTC.